One sample yielded the 10 T cell receptor beta chains listed below, sequenced in a study of T cells in women clearing cervical HPV infection. Clones were sequenced by immunoSEQ multiplex PCR, and TCRdb holds only the in-frame ones, with some missing. The record lists fewer than 30,000 clones, of which the ten most abundant hold roughly 2.8%. Sequenced material: blood buffy coat. These receptors originate from a woman aged 18 to 69 with a cervical HPV16 infection that either progressed to CIN3+ or cleared (not recorded which).

Of note for this clone: The CDR3 goes on 3 residues after the read ends, and that part is filled in from the germline J gene. The chain uses TRBV4-1 and TRBJ2-2; D is uncertain. V was cut by 2 bases and J by 2 bases, with 6 bases left in between. This CDR3 is built from 14 residues. Germline V gene lookup returns CDR1 MGHRA and CDR2 YSYEKL. This CDR3 is CASSQFLNTGELFF. The covered CDR3 bases are TGCGCCAGCAGCCAATTTTTAAACACCGGGGAG.

Of note for this clone: The CDR3 end falls 3 residues outside the read, so it is completed with the germline J gene. V and J are TRBV5-6 and TRBJ1-3, with TRBD1 identical over 9 bases. Germline V CDR1 and CDR2: SGHDT, YYEEEE. J gave up 7 bases and V 4 bases, and 6 bases lay outside the gene matches. The CDR3 has 14 residues. CDR3 protein: CASSAGQGKNTIYF. The part of the CDR3 DNA that was read is TGTGCCAGCAGCGCGGGACAGGGCAAGAACACC.

Points on this clone: The read terminates 3 residues ahead of where the CDR3 ends, so the germline J gene completes it. The gene calls are TRBV11-2 and TRBJ1-2; D remains ambiguous. Between the trimmed V and J ends, which lost 5 bases and 6 bases, there was a span of 16 bases. Per germline, CDR1 SGHAT and CDR2 FQNNGV. This CDR3 is built from 14 residues. The DNA read from the CDR3 is TGTGCCAGCAGCCGTCCTTATTTGGCAGATGGC. Translation: CASSRPYLADG. The whole CDR3 protein reads CASSRPYLADGYTF.

Regarding this clone: The DNA ends 3 residues before the CDR3 does, and the rest of the CDR3 is filled in from the germline J gene. V usage is TRBV30 and J usage is TRBJ2-5; TRBD2 matches at 8 bases. Per germline, CDR1 GTSNPN and CDR2 SVGIG (reference sequence). The CDR3 extends over 15 amino acids. The J segment lost 4 bases and the V segment lost 4 bases, leaving 11 bases of the junction unmatched. The CDR3: CAWTKNRGGAETQYF. Partial CDR3 DNA: TGTGCCTGGACTAAAAACCGGGGGGGCGCAGAGACC.

Comments on this clone: The read ends 3 residues before the CDR3 terminus; that terminus is restored from the germline J gene. V gene TRBV14 combines with J gene TRBJ1-5; 7 bases agree with TRBD1. The germline V gene has CDR1 SGHDN and CDR2 FVKESK. V trimming: 2 bases; J trimming: 8 bases; junction bases outside the gene matches: 3. The CDR3 extends over 13 amino acids. CDR3 DNA (partial): TGTGCCAGCAGCCAACGTCAGGGGGAGCCC. It yields the protein CASSQRQGEP. The whole CDR3 protein is CASSQRQGEPQHF.

In the case of this clone: Sequencing ends 3 residues short of the CDR3 end; the germline J gene provides the rest. The V and J genes are TRBV5-1 and TRBJ2-1; D perhaps matches TRBD1 (6 bases). The CDR3 contains 15 residues. Trimming stripped 2 bases from V and 4 bases from J, with 13 bases between. Germline V lookup: CDR1 SGHRS, CDR2 YFSETQ. The sequenced part of the CDR3 DNA is TGCGCCAGCAGCTTCAGGGGAGATGGATACAATGAG. Translated: CASSFRGDGYNE. The full CDR3 protein reads CASSFRGDGYNEQFF.

Concerning this clone itself: The read gets to within 3 residues of the CDR3 end, and the germline J gene fills in the rest. This chain uses TRBV5-5 with TRBJ2-7; TRBD1 agrees at 7 bases. V lost 4 bases, J lost 6 bases, and 7 bases stayed unmatched. The CDR3 has 13 amino acids. CDR1 SGHKS and CDR2 YYEKEE come from the germline V gene (reference sequence). The CDR3 region is CASSATGEAEQYF. The CDR3 DNA, read in part, is TGTGCCAGCAGCGCCACAGGGGAAGCCGAG.

A word on this clone: The observed sequence ends 3 residues before the CDR3 terminus, with the missing tail filled in from the germline J gene. The rearrangement joins TRBV30 to TRBJ2-5; TRBD2 might be the D (6 bases). Germline lookup yields CDR1 GTSNPN and CDR2 SVGIG (reference sequence). The CDR3 has 13 amino acids. V gave up 2 bases and J gave up 5 bases, with 12 bases separating them. CDR3: CAWSPGGIETQYF. The DNA read from the CDR3 is TGTGCCTGGAGTCCCGGGGGAATTGAGACC.

To note about this clone: The CDR3 end is not reached by the read, which stops 3 residues before it; the germline J gene fills it in. The chain is built from TRBV28 and TRBJ1-2; 9 bases align to TRBD1. The CDR3 sequence is 14 residues long. V dropped 5 bases and J dropped 4; count of bases not matched to a gene: 5. Germline CDR1 MDHEN, CDR2 SYDVKM. CDR3 amino acids: CASSPGQGFYGYTF. The CDR3 bases that were read are TGTGCCAGCAGTCCGGGACAGGGTTTCTATGGC.

Concerning this clone: The CDR3 end lies 3 residues beyond the end of the read and is filled in from the germline J gene. The J gene is TRBJ2-1, the V gene TRBV11-2; 10 bases line up with TRBD2. Germline V lookup: CDR1 SGHAT, CDR2 FQNNGV. The V segment lost 4 bases and the J segment 8 bases; nucleotides outside the gene matches: 8. The CDR3 has 15 residues. CDR3 residues: CASSSKRGGNDEQFF. The sequenced part of the CDR3 DNA is TGTGCCAGCAGCTCGAAGCGGGGGGGCAACGATGAG.